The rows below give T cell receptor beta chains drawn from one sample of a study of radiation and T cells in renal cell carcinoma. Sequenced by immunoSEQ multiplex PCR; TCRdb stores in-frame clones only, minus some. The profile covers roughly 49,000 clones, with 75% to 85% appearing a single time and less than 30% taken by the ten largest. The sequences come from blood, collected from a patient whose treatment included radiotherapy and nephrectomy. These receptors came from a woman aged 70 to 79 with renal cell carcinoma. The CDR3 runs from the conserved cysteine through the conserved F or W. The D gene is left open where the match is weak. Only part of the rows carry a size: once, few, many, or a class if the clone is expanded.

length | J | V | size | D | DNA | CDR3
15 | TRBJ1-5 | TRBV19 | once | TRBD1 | TGTGCCAGTAGTATGGGACAGGGGGCAGGGCAGCCCCAGCATTTT | CASSMGQGAGQPQHF
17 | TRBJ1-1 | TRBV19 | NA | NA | TGTGCCAGTAGTAGAGAGACAGGCTATTCGGATTGGACTGAAGCTTTCTTT | CASSRETGYSDWTEAFF
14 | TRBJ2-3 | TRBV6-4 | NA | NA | TGTGCCAGCAGTGAGGGGAGTTGGACAGATACGCAGTATTTT | CASSEGSWTDTQYF
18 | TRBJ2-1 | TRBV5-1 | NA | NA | TGCGCCAGCAGCTTGCCTACCGCCCTAGCGAGCTCCTACAATGAGCAGTTCTTC | CASSLPTALASSYNEQFF
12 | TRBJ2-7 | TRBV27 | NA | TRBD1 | TGTGCCAGCGGACAGGACTCTTACGAGCAGTACTTC | CASGQDSYEQYF
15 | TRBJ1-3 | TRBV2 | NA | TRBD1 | TGTGCCAGTTACGGACAGGGGTTCTCTGGAAACACCATATATTTT | CASYGQGFSGNTIYF
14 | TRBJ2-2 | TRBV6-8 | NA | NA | TGTGCCAGCACGACTCCCTTAAACACCGGGGAGCTGTTTTTT | CASTTPLNTGELFF
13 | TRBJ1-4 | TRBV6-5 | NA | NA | TGTGCCAGCAGTTACGGAGGAGGGGAAAAACTGTTTTTT | CASSYGGGEKLFF
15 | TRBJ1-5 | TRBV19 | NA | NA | TGTGCCAGTAGTGTTATGGGGGGAGGCAATCAGCCCCAGCATTTT | CASSVMGGGNQPQHF
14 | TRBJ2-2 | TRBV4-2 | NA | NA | TGTGCCAGCAGCCAAGTCCAAGGGGCCGGGGAGCTGTTTTTT | CASSQVQGAGELFF
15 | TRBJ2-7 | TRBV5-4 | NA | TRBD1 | TGTGCCAGCAGCCCAGGGACAGGGAGCTCCTACGAGCAGTACTTC | CASSPGTGSSYEQYF
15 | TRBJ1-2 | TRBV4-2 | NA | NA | TGTGCCAGCAGCCAAGAAGGCAGTGCAAACTATGGCTACACCTTC | CASSQEGSANYGYTF
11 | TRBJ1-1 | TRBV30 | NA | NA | TGTGCCTGGAGTGTTCTCACTGAAGCTTTCTTT | CAWSVLTEAFF
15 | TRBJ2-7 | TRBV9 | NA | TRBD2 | TGTGCCAGCAGCGCGACCGGGACTAGCCCCTACGAGCAGTACTTC | CASSATGTSPYEQYF
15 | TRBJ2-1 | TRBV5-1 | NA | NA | TGCGCCAGCAGCCCCCGACAGGCTGGCCTCAATGAGCAGTTCTTC | CASSPRQAGLNEQFF
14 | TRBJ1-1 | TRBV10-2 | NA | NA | TGCGCCAGCAGTGAGAACAGCGGGAACACTGAAGCTTTCTTT | CASSENSGNTEAFF
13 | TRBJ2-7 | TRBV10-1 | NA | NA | TGCGCCAGCAGTGTGGGGGGCGAGAACGAGCAGTACTTC | CASSVGGENEQYF
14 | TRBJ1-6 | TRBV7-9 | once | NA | TGTGCCAGCAGCCCCGCAGGGGTTAATTCACCCCTCCACTTT | CASSPAGVNSPLHF
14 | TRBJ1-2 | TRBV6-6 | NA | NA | TGTGCCAGCGGCGTAGGGATTGGAGACTATGGCTACACCTTC | CASGVGIGDYGYTF
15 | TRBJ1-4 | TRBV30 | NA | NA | TGTGCCTGGAAGTACGAGGGCCTAGAAAATGAAAAACTGTTTTTT | CAWKYEGLENEKLFF
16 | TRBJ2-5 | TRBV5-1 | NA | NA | TGCGCCAGCAGCTGGGCCCGGGTAGGGGATGGCGGGACCCAGTACTTC | CASSWARVGDGGTQYF
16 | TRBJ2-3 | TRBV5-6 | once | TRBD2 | TGTGCCAGCAGCTTGTTCGGGGGGGGGCCCCCAGATACGCAGTATTTT | CASSLFGGGPPDTQYF
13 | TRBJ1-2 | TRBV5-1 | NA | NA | TGCGCCAGCAGCTTGGTTGGAACGAATGGCTACACCTTC | CASSLVGTNGYTF
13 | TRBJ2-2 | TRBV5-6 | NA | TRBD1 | TGTGCCAGCAGATTGACAGGGGCCGGGGAGCTGTTTTTT | CASRLTGAGELFF
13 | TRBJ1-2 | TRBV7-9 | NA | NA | TGTGCCAGCAGCCCCGGGAGGGATGGTGGCTACACCTTC | CASSPGRDGGYTF
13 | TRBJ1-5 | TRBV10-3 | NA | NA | TGTGCCATCAGTGAGGCGAGATACCAGCCCCAGCATTTT | CAISEARYQPQHF
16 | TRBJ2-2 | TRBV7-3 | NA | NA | TGTGCCAGCAGCCCAAAGCGGCCCACGAACACCGGGGAGCTGTTTTTT | CASSPKRPTNTGELFF
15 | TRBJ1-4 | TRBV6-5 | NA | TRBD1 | TGTGCCAGCAGTTATCAGGGGGGCGAGTATGAAAAACTGTTTTTT | CASSYQGGEYEKLFF
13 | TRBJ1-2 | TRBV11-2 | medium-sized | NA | TGTGCCAGCAGCTTAGTTGATAACTATGGCTACACCTTC | CASSLVDNYGYTF
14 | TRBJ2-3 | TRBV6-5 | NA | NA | TGTGCCAGCAGTTACCTATATCCGCAGGATACGCAGTATTTT | CASSYLYPQDTQYF
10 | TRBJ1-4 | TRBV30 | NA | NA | TGTGCCTGGAGTGGTGAAAAACTGTTTTTT | CAWSGEKLFF
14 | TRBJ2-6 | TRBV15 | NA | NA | TGTGCCACCGGGCAGGTACACGGGGCCAACGTCCTGACTTTC | CATGQVHGANVLTF
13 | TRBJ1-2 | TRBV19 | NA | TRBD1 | TGTGCCAGTAGTGTGGACAGGGTGAGTCGCTACACCTTC | CASSVDRVSRYTF
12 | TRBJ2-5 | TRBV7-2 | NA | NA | TGTGCCAGCAGCTTAAATTTAGAGACCCAGTACTTC | CASSLNLETQYF
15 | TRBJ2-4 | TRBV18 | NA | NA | TGTGCCAGCTCAACGGACAGCTTAGCCAAAAACATTCAGTACTTC | CASSTDSLAKNIQYF
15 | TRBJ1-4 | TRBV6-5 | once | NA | TGTGCCAGCAGTTACTCTGGCAGGGAGGGTGAAAAACTGTTTTTT | CASSYSGREGEKLFF
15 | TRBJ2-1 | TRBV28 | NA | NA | TGTGCCAGCAGCTCCCCCAGTAGGGTGGACAATGAGCAGTTCTTC | CASSSPSRVDNEQFF
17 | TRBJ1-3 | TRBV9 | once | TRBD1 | TGTGCCAGCAGCGGTGGGGACAGGGCCATCTCTGGAAACACCATATATTTT | CASSGGDRAISGNTIYF
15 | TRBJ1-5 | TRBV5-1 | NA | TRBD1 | TGCGCCAGCAGCTTGGGACAGGGGGTAGGACAGCCCCAGCATTTT | CASSLGQGVGQPQHF
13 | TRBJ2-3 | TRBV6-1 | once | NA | TGTGCCAGCAGTGTGGGTGGGGCAGATACGCAGTATTTT | CASSVGGADTQYF
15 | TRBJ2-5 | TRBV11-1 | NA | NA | TGTGCCAGCAGCGGTAGCGGCCTCCCGGGGGAGACCCAGTACTTC | CASSGSGLPGETQYF
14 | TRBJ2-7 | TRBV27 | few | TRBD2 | TGTGCCAGCAGTTTAGCCAGCGGGGGGAGGGAGCAGTACTTC | CASSLASGGREQYF
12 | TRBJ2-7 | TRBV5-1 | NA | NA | TGCGCCAGCAGCTTGCACCGGCGAGAGCAGTACTTC | CASSLHRREQYF
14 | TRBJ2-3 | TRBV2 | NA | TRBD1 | TGTGCCAGCAGGGGACAGGGGAATACAGATACGCAGTATTTT | CASRGQGNTDTQYF
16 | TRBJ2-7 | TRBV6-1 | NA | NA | TGTGCCAGCAGTGAAGCGCTCGGAGAGGGGAACTACGAGCAGTACTTC | CASSEALGEGNYEQYF